The 32 T cell receptor beta chains below were found in one sample sequenced in a study of blood T cell repertoires in COVID-19. Some clones are missing from TCRdb's copy, which holds only in-frame ones; the method was immunoSEQ multiplex PCR. The table records around 190,000 clones, more than 60% of them present only once. Sample: peripheral blood. All receptors come from a woman aged 45-60 years with acute or convalescent COVID-19.

The chain combines TRBV21-1 with TRBJ2-1; the D call in the table, TRBD2, was not verified against the DNA. TRBV21-1 is a recognized pseudogene. This CDR3 spans 18 amino acids. The CDR3 nucleotides are TGTGCCAGCAGCAAAGGGACCCGCGGGGGAGGAGGGAACAATGAGCAGTTCTTC. This codes for CASSKGTRGGGGNNEQFF.

V is TRBV5-1 and J is TRBJ1-1; TRBD1 agrees at 8 bases. The V segment lost 0 bases and the J segment 7 bases; nucleotides outside the gene matches: 14. This CDR3 spans 17 amino acids. The germline CDR1 and CDR2 sequences are SGHRS and YFSETQ. CDR3 amino acids: CASSLDHASDRVNEAFF. In DNA, the CDR3 is TGCGCCAGCAGCTTGGACCATGCCTCGGACAGGGTAAATGAAGCTTTCTTT.

There are a few counts of this clone. The chain joins TRBV6-5 to TRBJ1-6; D is possibly TRBD1 (5 bases). Germline V CDR1 and CDR2: MNHEY, SVGAGI. V lost 0 bases, J lost 7 bases, and 10 bases lay in between. This CDR3 spans 15 amino acids. CDR3: CASSYSIGGNSPLHF. The CDR3 DNA reads TGTGCCAGCAGTTACTCGATCGGGGGAAATTCACCCCTCCACTTT.

This clone was detected once. The genes are TRBV5-1 and TRBJ1-2; 8 nucleotides line up with TRBD1. CDR3 size: 15 residues. Unmatched junction bases numbered 9, after V lost 1 base and J lost 7 bases. Germline V gives CDR1 SGHRS, CDR2 YFSETQ. In nucleotides, the CDR3 is TGCGCCAGCAGCTTGTCCGGGACAGGTCGGACTGGCTACACCTTC. Translation gives CASSLSGTGRTGYTF.

This chain uses TRBV30 with TRBJ1-5; D gene uncertain. V was clipped by 4 bases and J by 4 bases, with 11 bases between them. Germline-derived CDR1 and CDR2 are GTSNPN and SVGIG (reference sequence). The CDR3 has 13 amino acids. The CDR3: CAWKRGGNQPQHF. The CDR3 bases are TGTGCCTGGAAACGCGGCGGTAATCAGCCCCAGCATTTT.

The chain employs TRBV2 and TRBJ2-4, with a weak D call TRBD1 (5 bases). Germline V gene lookup returns CDR1 SNHLY and CDR2 FYNNEI. This CDR3 is built from 13 residues. The germline V and J ends were trimmed by 6 bases and 6 bases, with 12 bases remaining between them. The CDR3 sequence: CASRRIDRNIQYF. CDR3 DNA: TGTGCCAGCAGACGAATTGACAGAAACATTCAGTACTTC.

This rearrangement joins TRBV3-1 (or the pseudogene TRBV3-2) to TRBJ2-5; the D gene is possibly TRBD2 (5 bases). This CDR3 region has 15 residues. Germline CDR1 LGHDT, CDR2 YNNKEL (reference sequence). The ends were cut back, 4 bases at V and 1 base at J, with 13 bases in the middle. The chain's CDR3 is CASSPRRTSQETQYF. CDR3 coding DNA: TGTGCCAGCAGCCCTAGAAGGACTTCCCAAGAGACCCAGTACTTC.

The sample holds a few counts of this clone. This chain connects TRBV12-3 or TRBV12-4 to TRBJ2-3, with unresolved D. The CDR3 runs to 13 residues. The V gene lost 4 bases and the J gene lost 4 bases, with 9 bases spanning the gap. CDR3 DNA: TGTGCCAGCAGTTCAGGCCGGCCAGATACGCAGTATTTT. Protein sequence: CASSSGRPDTQYF.

The chain employs TRBV19 and TRBJ2-3; 8 bases are shared with TRBD2. The CDR3 covers 13 residues. V was clipped by 6 bases and J by 6 bases; unmatched bases: 5. Germline values: CDR1 LNHDA, CDR2 SQIVND (reference sequence). This CDR3 reads CASSDRLADTQYF. Here the CDR3 DNA reads TGTGCCAGTAGCGACAGACTAGCGGATACGCAGTATTTT.

Written as DNA, the CDR3 is TGTGCCAGTAGTGCCTACAGCCCCAATCAGCCCCAGCATTTT. This gives the protein CASSAYSPNQPQHF. The chain uses TRBV19 and TRBJ1-5, with no clear D. V dropped 5 bases and J dropped 3 bases, with 11 bases sitting between them. CDR3 length: 14 amino acids. The germline V gene encodes CDR1 LNHDA and CDR2 SQIVND (reference sequence).

This clone was seen once. The chain links TRBV7-2 to TRBJ2-1; 7 positions agree with TRBD2. J lost 7 bases, V lost 3 bases, and 6 bases had no gene match. CDR1 is SGHTA, CDR2 FQGNSA, per germline. The CDR3 spans 14 residues. The CDR3 loop reads CASSLHGGRNEQFF. In DNA form, the CDR3 reads TGTGCCAGCAGCTTGCACGGGGGGAGAAATGAGCAGTTCTTC.

This clone was recorded a few times. The junction shows a germline mismatch at one end, possibly a read error. The genes are TRBV7-2 and TRBJ1-5, with TRBD1 identical over 10 bases. Germline values: CDR1 SGHTA, CDR2 FQGNSA. The CDR3 runs to 15 residues. The CDR3 is CASSLGDRGKQPQHF. As DNA, the CDR3 is TGTGCCAGCAGCTTAGGGGACAGGGGCAAACAGCCCCAGCATTTT.

V usage is TRBV14 and J usage is TRBJ1-1; no reliable D call. The V gene lost 0 bases and the J gene lost 8 bases, with 10 bases spanning the gap. The germline V gene has CDR1 SGHDN and CDR2 FVKESK. CDR3 length: 13 amino acids. DNA of the CDR3: TGTGCCAGCAGCCAAGATTTGGCGGGAGAAGCTTTCTTT. As protein: CASSQDLAGEAFF.

This clone appeared a single time. This sequence joins TRBV27 and TRBJ1-5, with a weak D call TRBD1 (6 bases). Trimming pared 6 bases from V and 9 bases from J, leaving 15 bases between. The CDR3 length is 13 residues. Germline-derived CDR1 and CDR2 are MNHEY and SMNVEV (reference sequence). CDR3 residues: CASRRSGDGPQHF. For the CDR3, the DNA is TGTGCCAGCAGGAGGTCAGGGGATGGGCCCCAGCATTTT.

J is TRBJ2-7 and V is TRBV28; D not certain. V gave up 4 bases and J gave up 0 bases, with 22 bases separating them. Per germline, CDR1 MDHEN and CDR2 SYDVKM. The CDR3 consists of 18 residues. CDR3 coding DNA: TGTGCCAGCAGTTCGAACCTTCCCGTTGCGGAGAGCTCCTACGAGCAGTACTTC. This codes for CASSSNLPVAESSYEQYF.

This clone was seen more than once but under ten times. The V and J genes are TRBV18 and TRBJ2-3; TRBD1 matches 9 bases. J was trimmed by 6 bases and V by 6 bases; bases with no gene match: 7. Per germline, CDR1 KGHSH and CDR2 LQKENI. CDR3 length: 14 amino acids. The CDR3 DNA is TGTGCCAGCTCGATAGACAGGGGGTCGGATACGCAGTATTTT. Protein product: CASSIDRGSDTQYF. The full variable domain, completed using reference TRBV18 and TRBJ2-3, is NAGVMQNPRHLVRRRGQEARLRCSPMKGHSHVYWYRQLPEEGLKFMVYLQKENIIDESGMPKERFSAEFPKEGPSILRIQQVVRGDSAAYFCASSIDRGSDTQYFGPGTRLTVL.

The chain carries TRBV11-3 and TRBJ2-2; 8 nucleotides align to TRBD2. CDR1 and CDR2 from the germline V gene are SGHNT and YENEEA. J lost 3 bases, V lost 5 bases, and 8 bases had no gene match. The CDR3 has 16 amino acids. The chain's CDR3 is CASSPSGGKDTGELFF. In DNA form, the CDR3 reads TGTGCCAGCAGCCCAAGCGGGGGAAAGGACACCGGGGAGCTGTTTTTT.

This clone was observed many times. The CDR3 region is CATRRSWNSPLHF. The CDR3 DNA is TGCGCCACCCGGCGGTCTTGGAATTCACCCCTCCACTTT. V usage is TRBV10-1 and J usage is TRBJ1-6; D gene unclear. V was trimmed by 10 bases and J by 7 bases, leaving 14 bases between them. The CDR3 runs to 13 residues. Germline V CDR1 and CDR2: WNHNN, SYGVQD (reference sequence).

CDR3 in amino acids: CASSPPGQGLEDGYTF. CDR3 in DNA: TGTGCCAGCAGCCCACCGGGACAGGGTTTAGAGGATGGCTACACCTTC. The chain carries TRBV2 and TRBJ1-2; 9 nucleotides line up with TRBD1. This CDR3 is 16 amino acids long. Trimming took 6 bases from V and 6 from J; bases not matched to a gene: 14. CDR1 and CDR2 from the germline V gene are SNHLY and FYNNEI.

This clone was detected a few times. The chain recombines TRBV28 with TRBJ1-2, with D perhaps TRBD1 (6 bases). The V end lost 5 bases, the J end lost 4 bases, and 17 bases lay between the germline ends. This CDR3 has 15 residues. The germline V gene has CDR1 MDHEN and CDR2 SYDVKM. DNA of the CDR3: TGTGCCAGCAGTGCCTCCACGACAGGAATCTATGGCTACACCTTC. It codes for CASSASTTGIYGYTF.

The gene calls are TRBV6-6 and TRBJ1-2; D is possibly TRBD1 (5 bases). The CDR3 length is 15 residues. Germline lookup yields CDR1 MNHNY and CDR2 SVGAGI (reference sequence). Trimming took 6 bases from V and 0 from J, leaving 14 bases between them. CDR3 region: CASRSRDGANYGYTF. DNA for the CDR3: TGTGCCAGCAGATCGCGGGACGGGGCTAACTATGGCTACACCTTC.

The rearrangement links TRBV19 to TRBJ2-7; 7 positions match TRBD2. The CDR3 covers 14 residues. Trimming cost V 5 bases and J 3 bases; bases outside gene matches: 7. Germline V gene data show CDR1 as LNHDA and CDR2 as SQIVND (reference sequence). CDR3 in amino acids: CASSHTSGGYEQYF. For the CDR3, the DNA is TGTGCCAGTAGTCACACGTCGGGAGGCTACGAGCAGTACTTC.

This clone turned up a few times. The rearrangement uses TRBV5-5 and TRBJ2-7; 12 bases fit TRBD2. CDR3 length: 16 amino acids. Germline values: CDR1 SGHKS, CDR2 YYEKEE (reference sequence). Unmatched junction bases numbered 5, after V lost 0 bases and J lost 4 bases. CDR3 in amino acids: CASSLASLAGGYEQYF. The DNA of the CDR3 is TGTGCCAGCAGCTTGGCGAGTCTAGCGGGAGGGTACGAGCAGTACTTC. The full variable domain, in which reference TRBV5-5 and TRBJ2-7 provide the parts outside the CDR3, is DAGVTQSPTHLIKTRGQQVTLRCSPISGHKSVSWYQQVLGQGPQFIFQYYEKEERGRGNFPDRFSARQFPNYSSELNVNALLLGDSALYLCASSLASLAGGYEQYFGPGTRLTVT.

The genes are TRBV6-6 and TRBJ2-7, with 8 bases lining up with TRBD1. CDR1 and CDR2 from the germline V gene are MNHNY and SVGAGI (reference sequence). V trimming: 5 bases; J trimming: 2 bases; junction bases outside the gene matches: 11. The CDR3 covers 16 residues. The CDR3 is CASSRTGGRGTYEQYF. The CDR3 DNA sequence: TGTGCCAGCAGTCGAACAGGGGGACGTGGGACCTACGAGCAGTACTTC.

This clone has only a few counts. The rearrangement uses TRBV28 and TRBJ1-5; TRBD1 is a possible D gene (6 bases). The CDR3 consists of 16 residues. CDR1 is MDHEN and CDR2 is SYDVKM in the germline V gene. The V end was cut by 6 bases, the J end by 2 bases, with 17 bases between. The DNA of the CDR3 is TGTGCCAGCAGAACACAGGGTACCTGGGGCAATCAGCCCCAGCATTTT. Its protein product is CASRTQGTWGNQPQHF.

The chain couples TRBV6-5 to TRBJ1-4; tentatively, D is TRBD1 (5 bases). The CDR3 runs 15 residues. Germline CDR1 MNHEY, CDR2 SVGAGI. Trimming cost V 7 bases and J 8 bases, with 20 bases left between them. The CDR3 DNA reads TGTGCCAGCACCCGACTGCAGGGAAGTAGAGAAAAACTGTTTTTT. It translates to CASTRLQGSREKLFF.

The chain has TRBV19 and TRBJ1-1; no clear D. This CDR3 comprises 13 residues. Germline CDR1 and CDR2: LNHDA and SQIVND (reference sequence). Trimming took off 3 bases at V and 5 bases at J, with 10 bases between the two ends. The DNA for the CDR3 is TGTGCCAGTAGTATTACCTCCGGGACTGAAGCTTTCTTT. Translating it yields CASSITSGTEAFF.

The chain carries TRBV27 and TRBJ2-7; tentative D call: TRBD1 (5 bases). CDR3 length: 12 amino acids. The V end was cut by 8 bases, the J end by 5 bases, with 13 bases between. Germline V gene lookup returns CDR1 MNHEY and CDR2 SMNVEV (reference sequence). DNA for the CDR3: TGTGCCAGCCCCCACAGGCAACACGAGCAGTACTTC. Amino acids: CASPHRQHEQYF.

This chain uses TRBV9 with TRBJ2-5, with 14 bases that match TRBD2. Germline CDR1 SGDLS, CDR2 YYNGEE. This CDR3 has 17 amino acids. V lost 4 bases and J lost 2; bases outside the gene matches: 7. The CDR3 region is CASSPPRTSGRQETQYF. The CDR3 nucleotides read TGTGCCAGCAGCCCCCCCCGGACTAGCGGGAGGCAAGAGACCCAGTACTTC.

This clone has a handful of counts. The V and J genes are TRBV5-4 and TRBJ1-2; 9 bases fit TRBD1. The trim removed 2 bases at V and 7 bases at J, leaving 9 bases unmatched. Germline V gene sequence: CDR1 SGHNT, CDR2 YYREEE (reference sequence). This CDR3 region has 15 residues. DNA for the CDR3: TGTGCCAGCAGCTTCAGGACAGGGGTTTCAGTTGGCTACACCTTC. This translates into CASSFRTGVSVGYTF.

The CDR3 nucleotides read TGTGCCAGCAGCCAAGACCTGGTTTCGGGGGGGGTCGGGGAGCTGTTTTTT. Amino acids: CASSQDLVSGGVGELFF. This rearrangement joins TRBV4-2 to TRBJ2-2; 8 bases agree with TRBD2. V trimming: 0 bases; J trimming: 7 bases; junction bases outside the gene matches: 10. The germline gives CDR1 LGHNA, CDR2 YNFKEQ. This CDR3 spans 17 amino acids.

This clone has a single count. The chain links TRBV10-1 to TRBJ2-2, with D perhaps TRBD1 (6 bases). V lost 2 bases, J lost 0 bases, and 10 bases lay in between. Looked up from germline, CDR1 is WNHNN and CDR2 is SYGVQD (reference sequence). This CDR3 contains 16 residues. CDR3 protein: CASSEKGGSNTGELFF. CDR3 coding DNA: TGCGCCAGCAGTGAGAAAGGGGGTTCGAACACCGGGGAGCTGTTTTTT.